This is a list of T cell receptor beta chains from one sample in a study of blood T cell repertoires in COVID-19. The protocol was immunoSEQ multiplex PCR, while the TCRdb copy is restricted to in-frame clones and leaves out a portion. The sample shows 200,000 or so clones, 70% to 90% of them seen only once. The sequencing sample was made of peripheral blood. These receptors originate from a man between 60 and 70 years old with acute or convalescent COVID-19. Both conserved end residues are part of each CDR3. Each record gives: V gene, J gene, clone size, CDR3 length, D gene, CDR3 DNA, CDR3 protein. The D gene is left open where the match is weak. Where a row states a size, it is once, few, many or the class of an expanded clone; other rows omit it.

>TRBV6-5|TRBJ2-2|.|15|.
TGTGCCAGCGGGAACAGGGCCCTTGGCACCGGGGAGCTGTTTTTT
CASGNRALGTGELFF
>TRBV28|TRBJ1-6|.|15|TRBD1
TGTGCCAGCAGTTCCCCGACAGGGGTGTTTTCACCCCTCCACTTT
CASSSPTGVFSPLHF
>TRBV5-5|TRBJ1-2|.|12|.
TGTGCCAGCAGCTTAAGTTACCAGGGCTACACCTTC
CASSLSYQGYTF
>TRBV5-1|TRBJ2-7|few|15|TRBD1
TGCGCCAGCAGCTTCTCCGGGACAGGCACGGGCGAGCAGTACTTC
CASSFSGTGTGEQYF
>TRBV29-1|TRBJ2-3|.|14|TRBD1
TGCAGCGTTGAAGGGGGGACAGGGGTAGATACGCAGTATTTT
CSVEGGTGVDTQYF
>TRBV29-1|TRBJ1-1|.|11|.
TGCAGCGTTTCTGTGGTGGGGCATGCTTTCTTT
CSVSVVGHAFF
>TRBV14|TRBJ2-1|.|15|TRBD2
TGTGCCAGCAGCACACTAGCGGGAGGCTACAATGAGCAGTTCTTC
CASSTLAGGYNEQFF
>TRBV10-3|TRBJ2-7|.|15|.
TGTGCCATCAGTGTTTTACAGGGAATTACATACGAGCAGTACTTC
CAISVLQGITYEQYF
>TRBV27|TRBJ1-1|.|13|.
TGTGCCAGCAGACAGGGTGGGAACACTGAAGCTTTCTTT
CASRQGGNTEAFF
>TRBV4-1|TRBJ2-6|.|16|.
TGCGCCAGCAGCCAGGTCTTAAGCACTGGGGCCAACGTCCTGACTTTC
CASSQVLSTGANVLTF
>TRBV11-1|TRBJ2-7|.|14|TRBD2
TGTGCCAGCAGCTTAGTGAGCGGGAGGAACGAGCAGTACTTC
CASSLVSGRNEQYF
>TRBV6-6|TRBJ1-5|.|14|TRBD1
TGTGCCAGCACCATGGGGACAGGGGGTTGGCCCCAGCATTTT
CASTMGTGGWPQHF
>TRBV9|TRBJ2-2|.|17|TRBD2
TGTGCCAGCAGCCATAGCGGGAGGGACCTGAACACCGGGGAGCTGTTTTTT
CASSHSGRDLNTGELFF
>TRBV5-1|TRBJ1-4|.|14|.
TGCGCCAGCAGCCTGGGGGCAAGCCCTGAAAAACTGTTTTTT
CASSLGASPEKLFF
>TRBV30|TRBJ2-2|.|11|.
TGTGCCTGGAGTGAGCTCGGGGAGCTGTTTTTT
CAWSELGELFF
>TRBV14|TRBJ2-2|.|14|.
TGTGCCAGCAGCAATAAAGACTACCCCGGGGAGCTGTTTTTT
CASSNKDYPGELFF
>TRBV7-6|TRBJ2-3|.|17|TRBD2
TGTGCCAGCAGCCGCCTAGCGGGAGGGCCCGGCCCAGATACGCAGTATTTT
CASSRLAGGPGPDTQYF
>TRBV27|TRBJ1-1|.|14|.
TGTGCCAGCAGTTCTTGGGGGACTGGCACTGAAGCTTTCTTT
CASSSWGTGTEAFF
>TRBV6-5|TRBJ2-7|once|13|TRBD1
TGTGCCAGCAAAGGGACAGGTAAACACGACCAGTACTTC
CASKGTGKHDQYF
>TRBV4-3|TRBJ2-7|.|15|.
TGCGCCAGCAGCCAAGGCCGGACTGGAAACTACGAGCAGTACTTC
CASSQGRTGNYEQYF
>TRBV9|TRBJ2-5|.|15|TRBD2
TGTGCCAGCAGCCCCCCCCGGGGGGGAAAAGAGACCCAGTACTTC
CASSPPRGGKETQYF
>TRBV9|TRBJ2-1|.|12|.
TGTGCCAGCAGCGGATCGGGGAATGAGCAGTTCTTC
CASSGSGNEQFF
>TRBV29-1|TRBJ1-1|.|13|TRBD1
TGCAGCGTTCGGGACAGGGGTGGCACTGAAGCTTTCTTT
CSVRDRGGTEAFF
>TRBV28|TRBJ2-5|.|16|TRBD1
TGTGCCAGCAGGCCACCCGGGACAGGGGGCGCGGAGACCCAGTACTTC
CASRPPGTGGAETQYF
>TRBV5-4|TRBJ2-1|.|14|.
TGTGCCAGCAGCTCGCGTGAACGGAGCAATGAGCAGTTCTTC
CASSSRERSNEQFF
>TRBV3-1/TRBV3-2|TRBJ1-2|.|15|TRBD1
TGTGCCAGCAGCCAAGCTAACAGGGGCACCTATGGCTACACCTTC
CASSQANRGTYGYTF
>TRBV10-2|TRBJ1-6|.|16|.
TGCGCCAGCAGTGAGGCCTCGGGGGCCTATAATTCACCCCTCCACTTT
CASSEASGAYNSPLHF
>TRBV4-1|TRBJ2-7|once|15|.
TGCGCCAGCAGTCCAATAAGCGGTGCTCGCTACGAGCAGTACTTC
CASSPISGARYEQYF
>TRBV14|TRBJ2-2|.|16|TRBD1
TGTGCCAGCAGCCAAGAGTTGGACAGGGGAACCGGGGAGCTGTTTTTT
CASSQELDRGTGELFF
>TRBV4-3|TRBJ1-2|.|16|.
TGCGCCAGCAGCCAAGTGGGTCAGGGCGGAGCATATGGCTACACCTTC
CASSQVGQGGAYGYTF
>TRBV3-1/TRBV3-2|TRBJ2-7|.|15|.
TGTGCCAGCAGCCAAGCTAGTAGCGGAGCCTACGAGCAGTACTTC
CASSQASSGAYEQYF